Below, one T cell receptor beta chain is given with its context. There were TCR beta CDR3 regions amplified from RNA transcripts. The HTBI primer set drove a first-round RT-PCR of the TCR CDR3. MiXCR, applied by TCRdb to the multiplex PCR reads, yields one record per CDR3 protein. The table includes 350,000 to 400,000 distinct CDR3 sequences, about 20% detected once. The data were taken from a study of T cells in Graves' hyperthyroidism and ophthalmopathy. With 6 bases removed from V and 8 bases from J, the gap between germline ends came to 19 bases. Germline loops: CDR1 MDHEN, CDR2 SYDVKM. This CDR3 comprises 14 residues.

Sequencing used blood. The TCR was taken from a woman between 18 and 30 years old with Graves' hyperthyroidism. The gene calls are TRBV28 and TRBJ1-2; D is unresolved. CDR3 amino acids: CASSRVLEVWGYTF. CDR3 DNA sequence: TGTGCCAGCAGCCGCGTCCTAGAAGTTTGGGGCTACACCTTC.